The rows below give T cell receptor beta chains drawn from one sample of a study of blood T cells in healthy people across ages. TCRdb fed the 5' RACE reads into MiXCR, producing one record per CDR3 protein. The data contain about 1.7 million distinct CDR3 sequences, 28% of them singletons. Sequencing was done on a sample of blood. All receptors derive from a woman aged 25 to 39 in good health. Both conserved end residues are trimmed from each CDR3. Part of the rows lack a size; the others show once, few, many or a class for expanded clones.

CDR3 protein	clone size	V gene	J gene
ASRSHGFSYNEQY	once	TRBV12-3/TRBV12-4	TRBJ2-7
SAPGGEKGSYGYT	few	TRBV20-1	TRBJ1-2
ASNSWGNYGYT	few	TRBV12-3/TRBV12-4	TRBJ1-2
ASSPADLETQY	NA	TRBV18	TRBJ2-5
ASSLSQIRDRGVHT	few	TRBV28	TRBJ1-2
ASSHRTSGDPYEQY	few	TRBV7-9	TRBJ2-7
ASLPDRGETQY	NA	TRBV18	TRBJ2-5
ASSLAAGANEQY	NA	TRBV7-2	TRBJ2-7
ASSSYYPSNQPQH	NA	TRBV7-2	TRBJ1-5
ASSSRLLPQETQF	NA	TRBV11-1	NA
ASSTRQGAGEKLF	NA	TRBV12-3/TRBV12-4	TRBJ1-4
SDGEGYT	many	TRBV29-1	TRBJ1-2
SVESGKDQPQH	many	TRBV29-1	TRBJ1-5
ASSIRLQSYGYT	few	TRBV19	TRBJ1-2
ASSLETGRETQY	many	TRBV12-3/TRBV12-4	TRBJ2-5
ASSPPGLAVYEQY	NA	TRBV4-1	TRBJ2-7
SARDMGMDGYT	few	TRBV20-1	TRBJ1-2
ASSLSVGVSYGQY	once	TRBV5-1	TRBJ2-5
VSSPTAGQGGYGYT	NA	TRBV12-3/TRBV12-4	TRBJ1-2
ASCSGGTGSEQY	NA	TRBV7-6	TRBJ2-7
AWSQTTGSANTIY	NA	TRBV30	TRBJ1-3
SARATGTDTQY	NA	TRBV20-1	TRBJ2-3
ASSLGQVGQPQH	few	TRBV12-3/TRBV12-4	TRBJ1-5
SVTPGQGGETQY	few	TRBV20-1	TRBJ2-5
ASRTGRGKDTQY	few	TRBV6-5	TRBJ2-3
ASSLPSNYGYT	many	TRBV7-2	TRBJ1-2
ASSLMWGQPQH	NA	TRBV3-1	TRBJ1-5
SVGREALGEQY	NA	TRBV29-1	TRBJ2-4
ASSQGTRYGYT	NA	TRBV3-1	TRBJ1-2
ASSVGWQRSYNEQF	many	TRBV9	TRBJ2-1
ASSDPNQGSNTEAF	few	TRBV6-1	TRBJ1-1
ASSLWEQVSGANVLT	many	TRBV5-5	TRBJ2-6
ASSQAATNSPLH	NA	TRBV3-1	TRBJ1-6
ASSQDSLSEAF	NA	TRBV3-1	TRBJ1-1
ASSEGQMYNEQF	NA	TRBV6-1	TRBJ2-1
ASSYEGSPYEQY	few	TRBV6-5	TRBJ2-7
ASSQSRGAETQY	NA	TRBV14	TRBJ2-5
SAAGPGQGRDTQY	NA	TRBV20-1	TRBJ2-3
ASSSGLAGGREQF	NA	TRBV11-3	TRBJ2-1
ASSLQGAWAGANVLT	NA	TRBV5-6	TRBJ2-6
ASSFGGEAGGYT	few	TRBV27	TRBJ1-2
ASSEKRAGEQY	NA	TRBV10-1	TRBJ2-7
SVDSPFYEQY	NA	TRBV29-1	TRBJ2-7
ASGRQGARMEAF	NA	TRBV12-3/TRBV12-4	TRBJ1-1